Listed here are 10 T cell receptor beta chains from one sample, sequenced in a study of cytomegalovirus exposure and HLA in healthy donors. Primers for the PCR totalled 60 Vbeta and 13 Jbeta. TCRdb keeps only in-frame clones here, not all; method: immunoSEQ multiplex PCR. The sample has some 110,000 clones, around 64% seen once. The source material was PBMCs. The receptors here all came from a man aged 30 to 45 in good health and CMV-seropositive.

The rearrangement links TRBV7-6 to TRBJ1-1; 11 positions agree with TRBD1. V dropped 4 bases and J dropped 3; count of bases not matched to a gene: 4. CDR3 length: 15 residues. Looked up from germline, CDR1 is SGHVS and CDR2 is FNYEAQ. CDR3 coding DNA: TGTGCCAGCAGCTCCTCGGACAGGGGGCACACTGAAGCTTTCTTT. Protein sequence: CASSSSDRGHTEAFF.

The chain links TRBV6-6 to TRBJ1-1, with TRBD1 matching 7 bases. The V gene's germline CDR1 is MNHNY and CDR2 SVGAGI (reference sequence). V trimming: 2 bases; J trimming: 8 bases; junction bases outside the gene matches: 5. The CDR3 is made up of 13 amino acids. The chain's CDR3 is CASSYRGTDEAFF. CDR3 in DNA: TGTGCCAGCAGTTACCGAGGGACAGACGAAGCTTTCTTT.

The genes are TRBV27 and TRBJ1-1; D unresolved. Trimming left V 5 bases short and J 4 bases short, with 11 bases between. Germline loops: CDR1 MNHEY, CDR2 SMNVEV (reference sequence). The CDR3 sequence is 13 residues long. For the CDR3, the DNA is TGTGCCAGCAGTCCATCGATTAGCACTGAAGCTTTCTTT. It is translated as CASSPSISTEAFF.

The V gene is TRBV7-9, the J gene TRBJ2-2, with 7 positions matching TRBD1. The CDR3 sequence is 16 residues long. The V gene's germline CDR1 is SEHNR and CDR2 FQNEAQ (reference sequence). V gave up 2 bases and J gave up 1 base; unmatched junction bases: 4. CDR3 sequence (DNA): TGTGCCAGCAGCTTACTTAGGACAGGGAACACCGGGGAGCTGTTTTTT. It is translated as CASSLLRTGNTGELFF.

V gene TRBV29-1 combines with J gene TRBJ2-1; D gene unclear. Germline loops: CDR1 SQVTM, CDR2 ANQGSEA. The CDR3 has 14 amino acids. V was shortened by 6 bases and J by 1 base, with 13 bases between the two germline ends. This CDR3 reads CSVALAGSYNEQFF. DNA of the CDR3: TGCAGCGTAGCTTTAGCCGGGTCCTACAATGAGCAGTTCTTC.

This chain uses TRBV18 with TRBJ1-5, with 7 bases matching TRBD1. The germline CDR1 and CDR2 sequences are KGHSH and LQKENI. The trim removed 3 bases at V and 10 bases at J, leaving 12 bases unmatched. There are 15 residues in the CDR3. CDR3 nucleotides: TGTGCCAGCTCACCTACGGACAGGACCCGCCACCCCCAGCATTTT. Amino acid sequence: CASSPTDRTRHPQHF.

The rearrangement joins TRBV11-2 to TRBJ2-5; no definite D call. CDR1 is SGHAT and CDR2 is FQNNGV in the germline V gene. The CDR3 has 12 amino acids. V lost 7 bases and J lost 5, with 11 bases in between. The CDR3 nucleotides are TGTGCCAGCACCCGAGGCGCGGAGACCCAGTACTTC. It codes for CASTRGAETQYF. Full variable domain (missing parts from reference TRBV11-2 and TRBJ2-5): EAGVAQSPRYKIIEKRQSVAFWCNPISGHATLYWYQQILGQGPKLLIQFQNNGVVDDSQLPKDRFSAERLKGVDSTLKIQPAKLEDSAVYLCASTRGAETQYFGPGTRLLVL.

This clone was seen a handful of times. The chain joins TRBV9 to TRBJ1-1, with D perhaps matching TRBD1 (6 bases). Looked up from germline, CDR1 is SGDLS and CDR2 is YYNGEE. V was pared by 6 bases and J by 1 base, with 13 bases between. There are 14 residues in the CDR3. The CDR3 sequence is CASNRVPPNTEAFF. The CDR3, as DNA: TGTGCCAGCAACAGGGTACCACCGAACACTGAAGCTTTCTTT.

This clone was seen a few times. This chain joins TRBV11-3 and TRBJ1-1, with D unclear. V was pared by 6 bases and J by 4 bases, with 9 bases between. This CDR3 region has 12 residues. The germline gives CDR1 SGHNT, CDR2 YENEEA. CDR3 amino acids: CASRFSVTEAFF. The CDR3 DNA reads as TGTGCCAGCAGGTTTTCCGTCACTGAAGCTTTCTTT.

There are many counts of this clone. CDR3 loop: CASSPFTGLEPYNEQFF. The CDR3 coding sequence is TGTGCCAGCAGTCCTTTCACAGGTCTTGAACCCTACAATGAGCAGTTCTTC. This chain connects TRBV7-9 to TRBJ2-1; tentatively, D is TRBD1 (5 bases). V lost 6 bases, J lost 2 bases, and 20 bases lay in between. CDR1 SEHNR and CDR2 FQNEAQ come from the germline V gene (reference sequence). The CDR3 covers 17 residues.